This T cell receptor beta chain was recovered during a study of blood T cells in healthy people across ages. Study information: In model experiments, template switching was able to capture about one barcoded beta molecule for every two T cells that were present.

Using a J-beta primer mix together with a sample-barcoded 5' primer, a second PCR was run for about 6 to 11 cycles. From each sample, at least 2.5 million paired-end reads containing CDR3 were obtained. TCRdb re-called the 5' RACE reads with MiXCR, one entry per CDR3 protein. The profile shows roughly 1.5 million distinct CDR3 sequences, approximately 43% of them singletons. With V trimmed by 5 bases and J by 4 bases, 8 bases remained unmatched. The CDR3 covers 13 residues. CDR1 is DFQATT and CDR2 is SNEGSKA in the germline V gene (reference sequence). Study-level points and caveats: The lack of PBMC sorting stopped any conclusive naive versus antigen-experienced comparison.

This clonotype has more than one count but fewer than ten. Antigen: not known. Extraction yielded at least 5.5 micrograms of total RNA per sample. Sequenced material: blood. The rearrangement joins TRBV20-1 to TRBJ2-7; 7 positions agree with TRBD2. This TCR was sampled from a woman aged 18-30 years in good health. The CDR3 nucleotides are TGCAGTGCTTTTTGGGGGGGGAAATACGAGCAGTACTTC. It is translated as CSAFWGGKYEQYF.